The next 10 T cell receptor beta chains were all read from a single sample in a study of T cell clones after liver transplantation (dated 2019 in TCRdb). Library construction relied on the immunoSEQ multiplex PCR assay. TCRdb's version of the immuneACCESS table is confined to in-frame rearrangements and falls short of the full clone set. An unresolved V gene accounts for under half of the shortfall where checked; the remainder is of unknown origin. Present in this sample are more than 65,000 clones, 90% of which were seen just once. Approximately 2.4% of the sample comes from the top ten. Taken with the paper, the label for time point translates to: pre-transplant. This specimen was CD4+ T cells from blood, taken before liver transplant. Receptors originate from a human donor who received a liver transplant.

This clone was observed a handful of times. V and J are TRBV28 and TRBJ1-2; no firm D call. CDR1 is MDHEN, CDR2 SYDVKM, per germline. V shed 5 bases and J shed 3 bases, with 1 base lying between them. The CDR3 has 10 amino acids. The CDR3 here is CASSHYGYTF. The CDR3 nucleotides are TGTGCCAGCAGTCACTATGGCTACACCTTC.

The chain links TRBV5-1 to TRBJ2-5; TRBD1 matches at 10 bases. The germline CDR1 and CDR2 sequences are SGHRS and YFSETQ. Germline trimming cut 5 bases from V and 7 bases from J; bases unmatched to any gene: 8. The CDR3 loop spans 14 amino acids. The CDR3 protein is CASRPGTGEGTQYF. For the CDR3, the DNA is TGCGCCAGCAGACCCGGGACAGGGGAAGGGACCCAGTACTTC.

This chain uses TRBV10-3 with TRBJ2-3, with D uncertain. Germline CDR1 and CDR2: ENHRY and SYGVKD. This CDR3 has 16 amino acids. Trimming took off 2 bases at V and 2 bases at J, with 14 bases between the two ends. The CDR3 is CAISEARLRSTDTQYF. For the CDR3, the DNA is TGTGCCATCAGTGAGGCTAGGTTAAGATCCACAGATACGCAGTATTTT.

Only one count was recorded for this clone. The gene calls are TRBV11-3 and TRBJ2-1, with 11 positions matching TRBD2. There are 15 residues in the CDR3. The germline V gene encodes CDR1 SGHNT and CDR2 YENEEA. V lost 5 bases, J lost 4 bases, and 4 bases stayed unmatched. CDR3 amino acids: CASSQGTSGYNEQFF. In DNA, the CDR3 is TGTGCCAGCAGCCAGGGGACTAGCGGTTACAATGAGCAGTTCTTC.

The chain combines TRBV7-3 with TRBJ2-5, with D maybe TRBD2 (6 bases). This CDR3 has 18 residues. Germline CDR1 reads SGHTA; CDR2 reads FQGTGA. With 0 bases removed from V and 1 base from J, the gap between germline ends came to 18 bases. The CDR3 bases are TGTGCCAGCAGCTTAACGCCCGGGACTCTGGGTGTCCAAGAGACCCAGTACTTC. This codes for CASSLTPGTLGVQETQYF. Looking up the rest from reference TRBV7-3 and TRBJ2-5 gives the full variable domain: GAGVSQTPSNKVTEKGKYVELRCDPISGHTALYWYRQSLGQGPEFLIYFQGTGAADDSGLPNDRFFAVRPEGSVSTLKIQRTERGDSAVYLCASSLTPGTLGVQETQYFGPGTRLLVL.

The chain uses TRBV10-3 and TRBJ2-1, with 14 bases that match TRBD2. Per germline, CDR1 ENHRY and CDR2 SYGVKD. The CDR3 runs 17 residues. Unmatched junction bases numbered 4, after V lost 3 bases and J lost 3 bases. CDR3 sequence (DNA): TGTGCCATCAGTGACCGCGGACTAGCGGGAGGCTACAATGAGCAGTTCTTC. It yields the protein CAISDRGLAGGYNEQFF.

The CDR3 spells CASTTPRGLAYSEQFF. The CDR3 DNA follows: TGTGCCAGCACCACCCCCCGAGGACTAGCTTATTCTGAGCAGTTCTTC. The V and J genes are TRBV28 and TRBJ2-1; TRBD2 matches at 8 bases. V trimming: 7 bases; J trimming: 9 bases; junction bases outside the gene matches: 17. The CDR3 totals 16 residues. Germline CDR1 is MDHEN and CDR2 is SYDVKM. The full variable domain, rest sourced from reference TRBV28 and TRBJ2-1, is DVKVTQSSRYLVKRTGEKVFLECVQDMDHENMFWYRQDPGLGLRLIYFSYDVKMKEKGDIPEGYSVSREKKERFSLILESASTNQTSMYLCASTTPRGLAYSEQFFGPGTRLTVL.

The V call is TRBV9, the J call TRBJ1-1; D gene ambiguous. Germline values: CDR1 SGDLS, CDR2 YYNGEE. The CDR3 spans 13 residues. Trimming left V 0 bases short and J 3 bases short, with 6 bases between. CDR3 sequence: CASSVEGYTEAFF. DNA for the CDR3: TGTGCCAGCAGCGTAGAAGGGTACACTGAAGCTTTCTTT.

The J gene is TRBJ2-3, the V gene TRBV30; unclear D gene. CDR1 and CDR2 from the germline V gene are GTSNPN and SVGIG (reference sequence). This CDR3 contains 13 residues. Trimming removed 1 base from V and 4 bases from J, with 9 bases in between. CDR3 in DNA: TGTGCCTGGAGTGCGGGTAGTGCAGATACGCAGTATTTT. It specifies CAWSAGSADTQYF.

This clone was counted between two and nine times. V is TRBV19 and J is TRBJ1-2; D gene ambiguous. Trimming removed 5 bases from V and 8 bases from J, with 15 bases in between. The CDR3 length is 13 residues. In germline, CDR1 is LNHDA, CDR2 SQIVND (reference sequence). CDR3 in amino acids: CASSLTKSGGYTF. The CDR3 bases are TGTGCCAGTAGTTTGACGAAGTCGGGCGGCTACACCTTC. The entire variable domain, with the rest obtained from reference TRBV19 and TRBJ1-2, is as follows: DGGITQSPKYLFRKEGQNVTLSCEQNLNHDAMYWYRQDPGQGLRLIYYSQIVNDFQKGDIAEGYSVSREKKESFPLTVTSAQKNPTAFYLCASSLTKSGGYTFGSGTRLTVV.